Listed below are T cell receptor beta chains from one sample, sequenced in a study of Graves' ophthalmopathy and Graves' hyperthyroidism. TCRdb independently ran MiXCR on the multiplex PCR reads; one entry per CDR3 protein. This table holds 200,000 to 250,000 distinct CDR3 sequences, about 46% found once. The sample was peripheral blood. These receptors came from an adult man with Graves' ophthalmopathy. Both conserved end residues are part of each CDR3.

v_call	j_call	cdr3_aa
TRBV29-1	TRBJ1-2	CSVPDGGRNYGYTF
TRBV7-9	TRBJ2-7	CASSPPWQGTSYEQYF
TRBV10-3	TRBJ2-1	CAISDHRGRSNEQFF
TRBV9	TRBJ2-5	CASSASTGGSQTQYF
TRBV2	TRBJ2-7	CASSGNRGSSYEQYF
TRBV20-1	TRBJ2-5	CSAHHDRGLGETQYF
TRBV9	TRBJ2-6	CASSAGIFSGANVLTF
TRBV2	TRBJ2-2	CAGSGAGELFF
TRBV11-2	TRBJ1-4	CASSYSGGEKLFF
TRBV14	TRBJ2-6	CASSQDLGQGIDVLTF
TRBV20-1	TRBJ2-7	CSARPRASYEQYF
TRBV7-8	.	CASSLGGSTYNEQFF
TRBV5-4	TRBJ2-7	CASSPPGTRAYEQYF
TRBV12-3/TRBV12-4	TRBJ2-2	CASSSGSYTGELFF
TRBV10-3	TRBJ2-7	CASSEAVTYEQYF
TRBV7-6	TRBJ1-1	CASSKQDSRTEAFF
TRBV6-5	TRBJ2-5	CASRGLAFYF
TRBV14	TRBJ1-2	CASSDTGGYYGYTF
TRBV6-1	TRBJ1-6	CASSGYSLYNSPLHF
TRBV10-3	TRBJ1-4	CASRVGGGEKLFF
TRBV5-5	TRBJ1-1	CASSSPPGTPEAFF
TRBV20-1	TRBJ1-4	CSARTWDRGNEKLFF
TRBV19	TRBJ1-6	CASGGVTYNSPLHF
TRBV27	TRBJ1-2	CASSLGQGIGSYTF